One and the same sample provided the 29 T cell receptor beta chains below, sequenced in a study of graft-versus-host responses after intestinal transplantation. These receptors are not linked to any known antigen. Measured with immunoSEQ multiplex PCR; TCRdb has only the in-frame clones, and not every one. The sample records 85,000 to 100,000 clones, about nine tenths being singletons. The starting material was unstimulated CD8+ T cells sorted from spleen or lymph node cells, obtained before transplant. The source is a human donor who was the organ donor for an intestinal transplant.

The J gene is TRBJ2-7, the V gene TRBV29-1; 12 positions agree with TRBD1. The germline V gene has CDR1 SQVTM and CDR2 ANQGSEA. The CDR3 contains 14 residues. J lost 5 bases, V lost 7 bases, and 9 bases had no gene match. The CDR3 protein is CSATGTGGGNEQYF. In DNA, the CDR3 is TGCAGCGCTACCGGGACAGGGGGCGGGAACGAGCAGTACTTC.

CDR3 DNA: TGTGCCAGCAGCGATATAAACACTGAAGCTTTCTTT. Residues: CASSDINTEAFF. The genes are TRBV9 and TRBJ1-1; D not certain. V was clipped by 3 bases and J by 2 bases, with 5 bases between them. The CDR3 runs to 12 residues. CDR1 SGDLS and CDR2 YYNGEE come from the germline V gene.

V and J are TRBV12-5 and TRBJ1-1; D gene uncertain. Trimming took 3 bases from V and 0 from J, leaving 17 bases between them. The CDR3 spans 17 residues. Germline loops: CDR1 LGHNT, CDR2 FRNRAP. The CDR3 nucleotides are TGTGCTAGTGGTTTTAAGCGCATGGAGGAATTGAACACTGAAGCTTTCTTT. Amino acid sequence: CASGFKRMEELNTEAFF.

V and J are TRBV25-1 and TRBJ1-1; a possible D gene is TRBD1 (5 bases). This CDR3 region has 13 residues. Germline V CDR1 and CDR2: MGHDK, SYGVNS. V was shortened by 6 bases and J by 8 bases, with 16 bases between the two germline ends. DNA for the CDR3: TGTGCCAGCAGGGGGGGTTACAGAGGAGAAGCTTTCTTT. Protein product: CASRGGYRGEAFF. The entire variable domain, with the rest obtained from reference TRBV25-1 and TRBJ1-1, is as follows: EADIYQTPRYLVIGTGKKITLECSQTMGHDKMYWYQQDPGMELHLIHYSYGVNSTEKGDLSSESTVSRIRTEHFPLTLESARPSHTSQYLCASRGGYRGEAFFGQGTRLTVV.

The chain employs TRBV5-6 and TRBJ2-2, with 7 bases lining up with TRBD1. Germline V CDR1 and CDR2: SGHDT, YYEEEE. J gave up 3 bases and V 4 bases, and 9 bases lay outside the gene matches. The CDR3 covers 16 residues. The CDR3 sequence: CASSEGAGGYTGELFF. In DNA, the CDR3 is TGTGCCAGCAGCGAGGGAGCAGGGGGTTACACCGGGGAGCTGTTTTTT.

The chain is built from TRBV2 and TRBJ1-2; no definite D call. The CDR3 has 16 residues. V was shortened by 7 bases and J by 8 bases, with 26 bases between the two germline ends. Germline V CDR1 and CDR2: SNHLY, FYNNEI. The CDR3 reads CASTLNSLRPTRGYTF. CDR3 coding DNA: TGTGCCAGCACCTTAAACTCCCTCAGACCTACCAGGGGCTACACCTTC.

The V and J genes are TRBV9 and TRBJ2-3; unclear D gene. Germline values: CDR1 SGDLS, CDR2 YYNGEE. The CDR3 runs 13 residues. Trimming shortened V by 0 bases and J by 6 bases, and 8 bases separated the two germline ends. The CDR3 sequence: CASSVEYRDTQYF. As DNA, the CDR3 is TGTGCCAGCAGCGTAGAATACCGGGATACGCAGTATTTT.

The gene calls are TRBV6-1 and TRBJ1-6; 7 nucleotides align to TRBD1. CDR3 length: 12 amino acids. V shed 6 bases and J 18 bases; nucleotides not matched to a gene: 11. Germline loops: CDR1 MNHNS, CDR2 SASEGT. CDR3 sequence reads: CASSDGYRGSHF. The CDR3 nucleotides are TGTGCCAGCAGCGATGGCTACAGGGGATCCCACTTT.

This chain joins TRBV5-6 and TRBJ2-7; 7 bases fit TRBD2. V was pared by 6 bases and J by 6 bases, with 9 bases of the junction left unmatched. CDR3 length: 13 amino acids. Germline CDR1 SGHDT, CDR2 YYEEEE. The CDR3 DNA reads TGTGCCAGCACCGGGAGCGGGGCGTCCGAGCAGTACTTC. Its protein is CASTGSGASEQYF.

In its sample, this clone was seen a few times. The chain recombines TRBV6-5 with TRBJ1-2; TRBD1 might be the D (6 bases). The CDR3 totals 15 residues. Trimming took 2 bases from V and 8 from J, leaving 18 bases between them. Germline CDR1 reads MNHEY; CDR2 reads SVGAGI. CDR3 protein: CASSYTPDSRGGYTF. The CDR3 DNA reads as TGTGCCAGCAGTTACACCCCGGACAGTCGTGGGGGCTACACCTTC.

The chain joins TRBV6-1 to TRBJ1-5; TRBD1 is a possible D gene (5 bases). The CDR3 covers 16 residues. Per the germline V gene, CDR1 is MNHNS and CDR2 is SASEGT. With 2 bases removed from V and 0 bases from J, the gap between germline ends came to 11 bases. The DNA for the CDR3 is TGTGCCAGCAGTGAATGGGGCAGACTTAGCAATCAGCCCCAGCATTTT. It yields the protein CASSEWGRLSNQPQHF.

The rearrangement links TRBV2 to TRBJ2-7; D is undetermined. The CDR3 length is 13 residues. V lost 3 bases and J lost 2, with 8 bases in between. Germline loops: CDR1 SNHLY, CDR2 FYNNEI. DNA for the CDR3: TGTGCCAGCAGTGAGAGGTTCCCCTACGAGCAGTACTTC. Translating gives CASSERFPYEQYF.

In DNA form, the CDR3 reads TGTGCCAGCAGTTACCCAGGGTCCGGGGAGCTGTTTTTT. It yields the protein CASSYPGSGELFF. J is TRBJ2-2 and V is TRBV6-5; possibly TRBD1 for D (5 bases). The CDR3 sequence is 13 residues long. Germline V gene lookup returns CDR1 MNHEY and CDR2 SVGAGI. The V end was cut by 2 bases, the J end by 6 bases, with 7 bases between.

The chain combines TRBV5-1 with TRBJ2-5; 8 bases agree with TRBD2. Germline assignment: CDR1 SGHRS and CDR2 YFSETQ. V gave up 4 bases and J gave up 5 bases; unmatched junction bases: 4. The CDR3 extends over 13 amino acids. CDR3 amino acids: CASSEAGVETQYF. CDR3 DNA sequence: TGCGCCAGCAGCGAAGCGGGAGTGGAGACCCAGTACTTC. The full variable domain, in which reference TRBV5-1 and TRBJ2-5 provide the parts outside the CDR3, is KAGVTQTPRYLIKTRGQQVTLSCSPISGHRSVSWYQQTPGQGLQFLFEYFSETQRNKGNFPGRFSGRQFSNSRSEMNVSTLELGDSALYLCASSEAGVETQYFGPGTRLLVL.

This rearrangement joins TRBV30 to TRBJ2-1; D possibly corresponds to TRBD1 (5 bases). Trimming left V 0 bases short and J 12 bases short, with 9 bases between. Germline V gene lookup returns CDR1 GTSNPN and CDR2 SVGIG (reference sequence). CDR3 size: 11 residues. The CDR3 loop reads CAWSVGAPQFF. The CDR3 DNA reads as TGTGCCTGGAGTGTAGGGGCCCCGCAGTTCTTC.

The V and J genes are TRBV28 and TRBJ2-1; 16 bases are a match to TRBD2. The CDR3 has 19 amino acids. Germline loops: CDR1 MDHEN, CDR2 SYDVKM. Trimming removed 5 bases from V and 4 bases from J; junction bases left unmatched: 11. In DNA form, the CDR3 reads TGTGCCAGCAGTCTCGGGACTAGCGGGAGGGGGAGGGTTTACAATGAGCAGTTCTTC. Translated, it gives CASSLGTSGRGRVYNEQFF.

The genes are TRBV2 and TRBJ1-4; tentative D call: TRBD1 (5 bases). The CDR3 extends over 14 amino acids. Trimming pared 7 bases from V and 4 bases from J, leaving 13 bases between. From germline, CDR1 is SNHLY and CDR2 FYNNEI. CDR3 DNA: TGTGCCAGCAAAGGGGTACAGCTTAATGAAAAACTGTTTTTT. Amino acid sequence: CASKGVQLNEKLFF.

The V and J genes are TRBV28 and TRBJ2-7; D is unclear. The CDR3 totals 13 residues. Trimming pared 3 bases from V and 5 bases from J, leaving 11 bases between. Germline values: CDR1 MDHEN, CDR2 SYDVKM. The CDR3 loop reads CASSFFSTDEQYF. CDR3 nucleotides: TGTGCCAGCAGTTTCTTCTCAACAGACGAGCAGTACTTC.

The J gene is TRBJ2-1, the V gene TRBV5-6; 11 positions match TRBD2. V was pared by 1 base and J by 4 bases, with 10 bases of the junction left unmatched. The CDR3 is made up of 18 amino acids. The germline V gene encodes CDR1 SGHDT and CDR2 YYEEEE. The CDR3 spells CASSLTPRLAGLYNEQFF. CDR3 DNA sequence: TGTGCCAGCAGCTTGACCCCCAGACTAGCGGGACTATACAATGAGCAGTTCTTC.

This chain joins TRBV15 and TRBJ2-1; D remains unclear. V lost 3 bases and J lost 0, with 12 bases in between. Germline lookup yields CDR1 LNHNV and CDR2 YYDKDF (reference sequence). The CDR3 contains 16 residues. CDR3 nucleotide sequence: TGTGCCACCAGCAGTGCCGACTTGAGCTCCTACAATGAGCAGTTCTTC. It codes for CATSSADLSSYNEQFF.

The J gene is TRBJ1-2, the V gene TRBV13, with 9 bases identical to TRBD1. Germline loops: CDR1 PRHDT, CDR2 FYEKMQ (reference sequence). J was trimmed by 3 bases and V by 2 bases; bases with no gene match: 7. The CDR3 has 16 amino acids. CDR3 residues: CASSLMSRTGDYGYTF. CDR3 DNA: TGTGCCAGCAGCTTAATGAGTCGGACAGGGGACTATGGCTACACCTTC.

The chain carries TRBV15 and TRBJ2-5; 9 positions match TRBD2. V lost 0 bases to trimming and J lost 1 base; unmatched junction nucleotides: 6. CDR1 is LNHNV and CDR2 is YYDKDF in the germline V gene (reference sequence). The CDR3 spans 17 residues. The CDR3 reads CATSRDYGTSPQETQYF. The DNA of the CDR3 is TGTGCCACCAGCAGAGATTACGGGACTAGCCCCCAAGAGACCCAGTACTTC.

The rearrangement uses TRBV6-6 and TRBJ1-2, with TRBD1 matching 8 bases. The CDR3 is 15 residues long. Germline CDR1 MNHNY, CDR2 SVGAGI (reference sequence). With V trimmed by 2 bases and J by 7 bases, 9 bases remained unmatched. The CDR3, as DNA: TGTGCCAGCAGTTACGCTAGGACAGGGCAAGGTGGCTACACCTTC. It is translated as CASSYARTGQGGYTF.

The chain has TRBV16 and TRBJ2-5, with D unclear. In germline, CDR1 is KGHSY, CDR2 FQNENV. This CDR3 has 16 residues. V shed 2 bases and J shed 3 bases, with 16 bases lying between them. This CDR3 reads CASSQMAASRKETQYF. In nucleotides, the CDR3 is TGTGCCAGCAGCCAAATGGCGGCGAGTAGGAAAGAGACCCAGTACTTC.

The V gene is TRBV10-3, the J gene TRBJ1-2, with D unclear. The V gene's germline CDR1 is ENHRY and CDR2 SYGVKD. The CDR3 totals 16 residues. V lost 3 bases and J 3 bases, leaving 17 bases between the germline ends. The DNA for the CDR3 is TGTGCCATCAGTGACTTCGTTGAGGGTGTAGACTATGGCTACACCTTC. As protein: CAISDFVEGVDYGYTF.

The CDR3 DNA is TGCGCCAGCCTAGATATTAGCGGGGGGCCCCTTCTAGAGACCCAGTACTTC. This encodes CASLDISGGPLLETQYF. The chain employs TRBV10-1 and TRBJ2-5; 10 bases fit TRBD2. CDR3 length: 17 residues. Germline-derived CDR1 and CDR2 are WNHNN and SYGVQD (reference sequence). Losses at the gene ends were 8 bases for V and 4 bases for J; bases not matched to a gene: 16.

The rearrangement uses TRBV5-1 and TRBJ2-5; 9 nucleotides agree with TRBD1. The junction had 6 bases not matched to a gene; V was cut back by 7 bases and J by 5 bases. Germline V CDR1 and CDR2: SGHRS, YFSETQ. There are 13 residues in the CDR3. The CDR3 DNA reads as TGCGCCAGCCAAAACAGGGGGCCGGAGACCCAGTACTTC. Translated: CASQNRGPETQYF.

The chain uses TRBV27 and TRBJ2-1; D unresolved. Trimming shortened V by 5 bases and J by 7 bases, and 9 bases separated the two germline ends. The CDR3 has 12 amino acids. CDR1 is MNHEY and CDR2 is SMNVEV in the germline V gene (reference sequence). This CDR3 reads CASSQSENEQFF. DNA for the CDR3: TGTGCCAGCAGTCAGTCTGAAAATGAGCAGTTCTTC.

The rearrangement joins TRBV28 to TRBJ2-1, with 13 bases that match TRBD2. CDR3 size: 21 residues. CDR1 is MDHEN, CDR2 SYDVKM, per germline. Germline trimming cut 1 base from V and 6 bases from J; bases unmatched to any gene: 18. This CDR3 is CASSLYRWGLAGPLGPNEQFF. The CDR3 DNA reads TGTGCCAGCAGTTTATATAGGTGGGGACTAGCGGGACCCTTGGGGCCCAATGAGCAGTTCTTC.